A single sample gave rise to the 29 T cell receptor beta chains below, sequenced in a study of blood T cell repertoires in COVID-19. Produced via immunoSEQ multiplex PCR; TCRdb's table is partial and in-frame only. The sample shows around 200,000 clones, 65% to 90% of them seen only once. Sequencing used PBMCs or T cells enriched from blood (not recorded which). All receptors derive from a young woman who had been exposed to COVID-19.

The chain is built from TRBV6-5 and TRBJ1-2; D is undetermined. The length of the CDR3 is 14 residues. Per the germline V gene, CDR1 is MNHEY and CDR2 is SVGAGI. Trimming shortened V by 6 bases and J by 3 bases, and 14 bases separated the two germline ends. The CDR3, as DNA: TGTGCCAGCAGCCTTCCGGGGAAGGACTATGGCTACACCTTC. It codes for CASSLPGKDYGYTF.

The CDR3 here is CASSSRTAQPQHF. In DNA, the CDR3 is TGTGCCAGCAGCAGCCGCACCGCCCAGCCCCAGCATTTT. J is TRBJ1-5 and V is TRBV7-2; D gene unclear. The CDR3 totals 13 residues. V shed 5 bases and J shed 7 bases, with 12 bases lying between them. Germline CDR1 and CDR2: SGHTA and FQGNSA.

The CDR3, as DNA: TGTGCCATCAGTGACCCGACAGTCTCTGGAAACACCATATATTTT. Residues: CAISDPTVSGNTIYF. The V and J genes are TRBV10-3 and TRBJ1-3; D perhaps matches TRBD1 (5 bases). Per the germline V gene, CDR1 is ENHRY and CDR2 is SYGVKD. Trimming removed 3 bases from V and 0 bases from J, with 9 bases in between. The CDR3 has 15 amino acids.

The chain recombines TRBV6-1 with TRBJ2-7, with D hard to call. CDR3 length: 15 residues. With 1 base removed from V and 3 bases from J, the gap between germline ends came to 13 bases. CDR1 and CDR2 (germline): MNHNS, SASEGT. The CDR3 DNA follows: TGTGCCAGCAGTGAAGGGGTTATCGGGTACTACGAGCAGTACTTC. Translating it yields CASSEGVIGYYEQYF.

The rearrangement links TRBV24-1 to TRBJ2-4; TRBD2 is a possible D gene (5 bases). CDR1 is KGHDR, CDR2 SFDVKD, per germline. The CDR3 consists of 13 residues. Trimming pared 12 bases from V and 1 base from J, leaving 12 bases between. DNA of the CDR3: TGTGCCGGACTGTATTTTGCCAAAAACATTCAGTACTTC. This sequence encodes CAGLYFAKNIQYF.

V gene TRBV15 combines with J gene TRBJ2-7; D possibly corresponds to TRBD2 (5 bases). The CDR3 covers 17 residues. V was pared by 1 base and J by 6 bases, with 22 bases between. Per the germline V gene, CDR1 is LNHNV and CDR2 is YYDKDF (reference sequence). In DNA form, the CDR3 reads TGTGCCACCAGCAGAGCCCTCATCGGACTCATGGTCGCCGAGCAGTACTTC. Residues: CATSRALIGLMVAEQYF.

The V gene is TRBV20-1, the J gene TRBJ2-5; D not certain. The germline V gene encodes CDR1 DFQATT and CDR2 SNEGSKA (reference sequence). Trimming stripped 2 bases from V and 7 bases from J, with 8 bases between. The CDR3 sequence is 11 residues long. CDR3 DNA: TGCAGTGCTAGATCCGGTGGGACCCAGTACTTC. Its protein is CSARSGGTQYF.

The CDR3 spells CASSSSGVNNEQFF. The CDR3 nucleotides are TGTGCCAGCAGCTCTAGCGGGGTGAACAATGAGCAGTTCTTC. The V gene is TRBV7-2, the J gene TRBJ2-1, with 9 bases identical to TRBD2. CDR1 SGHTA and CDR2 FQGNSA come from the germline V gene. V shed 4 bases and J 5 bases; nucleotides not matched to a gene: 3. The CDR3 has 14 residues.

The chain recombines TRBV6-2 or TRBV6-3 with TRBJ1-5; 10 nucleotides agree with TRBD1. This CDR3 contains 16 residues. Germline CDR1 and CDR2: MNHEY and SVGEGT. J was trimmed by 1 base and V by 6 bases; bases with no gene match: 6. The CDR3 protein is CASSQRTGGSNQPQHF. CDR3 sequence (DNA): TGTGCCAGCAGCCAGAGGACAGGGGGGAGCAATCAGCCCCAGCATTTT.

This clone has more than one count but fewer than ten. The V and J genes are TRBV6-5 and TRBJ1-5; tentative D call: TRBD1 (5 bases). The germline CDR1 and CDR2 sequences are MNHEY and SVGAGI. V was cut by 0 bases and J by 0 bases, with 9 bases left in between. CDR3 length: 16 amino acids. The CDR3, as DNA: TGTGCCAGCAGTTACTCTGGAGGGGATAGCAATCAGCCCCAGCATTTT. Translated, it gives CASSYSGGDSNQPQHF.

This rearrangement joins TRBV5-5 to TRBJ1-2; D remains ambiguous. From germline, CDR1 is SGHKS and CDR2 YYEKEE (reference sequence). Trimming cost V 0 bases and J 8 bases, with 20 bases left between them. CDR3 length: 16 amino acids. The CDR3 DNA reads as TGTGCCAGCAGCTTGGTAAAGTCAGGTGCCCCTCTAGGCTACACCTTC. Protein: CASSLVKSGAPLGYTF. Supplemented by reference TRBV5-5 and TRBJ1-2, the full variable domain reads DAGVTQSPTHLIKTRGQQVTLRCSPISGHKSVSWYQQVLGQGPQFIFQYYEKEERGRGNFPDRFSARQFPNYSSELNVNALLLGDSALYLCASSLVKSGAPLGYTFGSGTRLTVV.

This clone has just a few counts. The sample contains more than one DNA sequence encoding this CDR3. The rearrangement links TRBV3-1 (or the pseudogene TRBV3-2) to TRBJ1-5, with TRBD1 as a possible D gene (5 bases). This CDR3 has 14 residues. V dropped 1 base and J dropped 4 bases, with 8 bases sitting between them. CDR1 and CDR2 from the germline V gene are LGHDT and YNNKEL (reference sequence). Written as DNA, the CDR3 is TGTGCCAGCAGCCAAGGACAGTTTAATCAGCCCCAGCATTTT. Protein product: CASSQGQFNQPQHF.

The chain links TRBV5-1 to TRBJ1-6; 7 nucleotides match TRBD1. Trimming cost V 3 bases and J 5 bases; bases outside gene matches: 2. This CDR3 region has 14 residues. The germline gives CDR1 SGHRS, CDR2 YFSETQ. The CDR3 nucleotides are TGCGCCAGCAGCTCACAGGGGAATAATTCACCCCTCCACTTT. Translation gives CASSSQGNNSPLHF.

The rearrangement links TRBV9 to TRBJ1-1, with 7 bases fitting TRBD1. Trimming at V came to 0 bases and at J to 3 bases, leaving 5 bases not matched to a gene. Germline V gives CDR1 SGDLS, CDR2 YYNGEE. The CDR3 covers 15 residues. CDR3 coding DNA: TGTGCCAGCAGCGTAGCGAGGGGGCCGGACACTGAAGCTTTCTTT. Its translation: CASSVARGPDTEAFF.

This clone was seen only once. The chain has TRBV18 and TRBJ1-4; 7 nucleotides match TRBD1. V gave up 3 bases and J gave up 5 bases; unmatched junction bases: 6. Germline assignment: CDR1 KGHSH and CDR2 LQKENI. CDR3 length equals 15 residues. Here the CDR3 DNA reads TGTGCCAGCTCACCGCGACAGGGTTCGAATGAAAAACTGTTTTTT. This gives the protein CASSPRQGSNEKLFF.

The chain has TRBV9 and TRBJ1-2; 7 positions match TRBD1. The CDR3 runs to 15 residues. The junction had 6 bases not matched to a gene; V was cut back by 0 bases and J by 4 bases. CDR1 and CDR2 (germline): SGDLS, YYNGEE. CDR3: CASSVGDRAFYGYTF. The CDR3 bases are TGTGCCAGCAGCGTAGGGGACAGAGCTTTCTATGGCTACACCTTC.

This clone appeared once. The chain is built from TRBV11-2 and TRBJ1-2; no firm D call. Trimming took off 5 bases at V and 4 bases at J, with 11 bases between the two ends. The CDR3 spans 13 residues. CDR1 is SGHAT and CDR2 is FQNNGV in the germline V gene. The CDR3 is CASSPGVAYGYTF. DNA for the CDR3: TGTGCCAGCAGCCCAGGTGTGGCCTATGGCTACACCTTC.

The rearrangement joins TRBV3-1 (or the pseudogene TRBV3-2) to TRBJ1-5; D gene uncertain. V was pared by 1 base and J by 5 bases, with 9 bases between. Per the germline V gene, CDR1 is LGHDT and CDR2 is YNNKEL (reference sequence). This CDR3 is 14 amino acids long. The CDR3 nucleotides read TGTGCCAGCAGCCAAGGTGAAGCCCATCAGCCCCAGCATTTT. Translating gives CASSQGEAHQPQHF.

This clone occurred a few times. The chain recombines TRBV27 with TRBJ2-1, with D possibly being TRBD1 (6 bases). This CDR3 has 14 amino acids. The germline CDR1 and CDR2 sequences are MNHEY and SMNVEV (reference sequence). The germline V and J ends were trimmed by 3 bases and 12 bases, with 18 bases remaining between them. The CDR3 is CASSFPGVYPSQFF. CDR3 DNA: TGTGCCAGCAGTTTCCCAGGGGTTTACCCCTCGCAGTTCTTC.

The rearrangement uses TRBV19 and TRBJ2-1, with a weak D call TRBD2 (5 bases). This CDR3 region has 12 residues. Germline CDR1 and CDR2: LNHDA and SQIVND (reference sequence). Between the trimmed V and J ends, which lost 3 bases and 7 bases, there was a span of 7 bases. The CDR3 is CASSIWENEQFF. CDR3 nucleotide sequence: TGTGCCAGTAGTATCTGGGAGAATGAGCAGTTCTTC.

The gene calls are TRBV2 and TRBJ1-2; tentatively, D is TRBD1 (5 bases). The CDR3 is made up of 14 amino acids. V gave up 1 base and J gave up 2 bases, with 8 bases separating them. CDR1 is SNHLY and CDR2 is FYNNEI in the germline V gene. The CDR3 sequence: CASSEVGGNYGYTF. Here the CDR3 DNA reads TGTGCCAGCAGTGAAGTCGGGGGAAACTATGGCTACACCTTC.

The V and J genes are TRBV9 and TRBJ2-5; 10 positions match TRBD2. Trimming removed 0 bases from V and 5 bases from J; junction bases left unmatched: 4. CDR1 and CDR2 from the germline V gene are SGDLS and YYNGEE. CDR3 length equals 15 residues. CDR3 sequence: CASSVDGLAVETQYF. CDR3 nucleotide sequence: TGTGCCAGCAGCGTAGATGGACTAGCGGTTGAGACCCAGTACTTC.

V usage is TRBV29-1 and J usage is TRBJ1-5; a weak D match, TRBD1 (5 bases). V was cut by 5 bases and J by 7 bases, with 9 bases left in between. Looked up from germline, CDR1 is SQVTM and CDR2 is ANQGSEA. This CDR3 contains 11 residues. The CDR3 protein is CSVIGEQPQHF. Here the CDR3 DNA reads TGCAGCGTTATAGGGGAACAGCCCCAGCATTTT. The whole variable domain, remainder taken from reference TRBV29-1 and TRBJ1-5, is SAVISQKPSRDICQRGTSLTIQCQVDSQVTMMFWYRQQPGQSLTLIATANQGSEATYESGFVIDKFPISRPNLTFSTLTVSNMSPEDSSIYLCSVIGEQPQHFGDGTRLSIL.

The V gene is TRBV5-1, the J gene TRBJ1-1, with a possible D match to TRBD1 (6 bases). With 4 bases removed from V and 2 bases from J, the gap between germline ends came to 21 bases. The CDR3 has 17 amino acids. Germline CDR1 and CDR2: SGHRS and YFSETQ. The CDR3 sequence: CASSKEPETGQNTEAFF. DNA of the CDR3: TGCGCCAGCAGCAAGGAGCCCGAGACAGGACAAAACACTGAAGCTTTCTTT.

J is TRBJ1-5 and V is TRBV19; D may be TRBD1 (5 bases). Germline V gene sequence: CDR1 LNHDA, CDR2 SQIVND (reference sequence). CDR3 length: 17 amino acids. The V gene lost 3 bases and the J gene lost 1 base, with 16 bases spanning the gap. The DNA of the CDR3 is TGTGCCAGTAGTATGACCCGGGGGAGGGGCAGCAATCAGCCCCAGCATTTT. Translated: CASSMTRGRGSNQPQHF.

This clone was counted once. V usage is TRBV11-1 and J usage is TRBJ1-1, with D possibly TRBD1 on 6 matching bases. The CDR3 length is 13 residues. The V gene lost 7 bases and the J gene lost 6 bases, with 15 bases spanning the gap. Germline V gene data show CDR1 as SGHAT and CDR2 as FQDESV (reference sequence). This CDR3 reads CASKAGAFAEAFF. CDR3 DNA: TGTGCCAGCAAGGCAGGGGCGTTCGCTGAAGCTTTCTTT.

The chain couples TRBV5-1 to TRBJ2-1, with D possibly TRBD2 on 6 matching bases. This CDR3 comprises 14 residues. CDR1 and CDR2 from the germline V gene are SGHRS and YFSETQ. The V end lost 0 bases, the J end lost 5 bases, and 9 bases lay between the germline ends. CDR3 residues: CASSLDGGNNEQFF. CDR3 DNA: TGCGCCAGCAGCTTGGATGGGGGGAACAATGAGCAGTTCTTC.

The gene calls are TRBV19 and TRBJ1-1, with 7 nucleotides matching TRBD1. The CDR3 runs to 11 residues. V shed 5 bases and J 11 bases; nucleotides not matched to a gene: 5. Germline CDR1 and CDR2: LNHDA and SQIVND (reference sequence). CDR3 DNA: TGTGCCAGTAGTGACAGGGAGAGGGCTTTCTTT. Encoded protein: CASSDRERAFF. Full variable domain (missing parts from reference TRBV19 and TRBJ1-1): DGGITQSPKYLFRKEGQNVTLSCEQNLNHDAMYWYRQDPGQGLRLIYYSQIVNDFQKGDIAEGYSVSREKKESFPLTVTSAQKNPTAFYLCASSDRERAFFGQGTRLTVV.

This chain links TRBV2 with TRBJ1-5, with D possibly matching TRBD1 (5 bases). V shed 7 bases and J shed 5 bases, with 15 bases lying between them. Per germline, CDR1 SNHLY and CDR2 FYNNEI. There are 14 residues in the CDR3. As DNA, the CDR3 is TGTGCCAGCACGGAGGGGAGCTTGGATCAGCCCCAGCATTTT. It is translated as CASTEGSLDQPQHF.